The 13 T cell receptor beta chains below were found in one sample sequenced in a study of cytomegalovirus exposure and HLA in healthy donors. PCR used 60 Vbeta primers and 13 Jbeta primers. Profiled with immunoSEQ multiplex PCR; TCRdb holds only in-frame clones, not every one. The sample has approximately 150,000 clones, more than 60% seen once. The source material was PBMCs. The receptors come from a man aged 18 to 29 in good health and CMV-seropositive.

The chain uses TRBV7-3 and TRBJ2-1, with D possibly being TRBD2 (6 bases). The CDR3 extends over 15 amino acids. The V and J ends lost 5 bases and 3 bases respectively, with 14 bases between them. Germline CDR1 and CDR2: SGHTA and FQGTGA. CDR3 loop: CASSLGLAHYNEQFF. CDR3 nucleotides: TGTGCCAGCAGCCTGGGGCTAGCGCACTACAATGAGCAGTTCTTC. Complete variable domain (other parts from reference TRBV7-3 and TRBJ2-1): GAGVSQTPSNKVTEKGKYVELRCDPISGHTALYWYRQSLGQGPEFLIYFQGTGAADDSGLPNDRFFAVRPEGSVSTLKIQRTERGDSAVYLCASSLGLAHYNEQFFGPGTRLTVL.

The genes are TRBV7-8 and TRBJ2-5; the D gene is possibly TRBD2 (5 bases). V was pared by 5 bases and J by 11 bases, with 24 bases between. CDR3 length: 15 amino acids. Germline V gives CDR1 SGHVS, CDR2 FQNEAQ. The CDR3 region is CASSTQPGRGLEQYF. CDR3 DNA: TGTGCCAGCAGCACACAGCCAGGACGGGGTCTAGAGCAGTACTTC.

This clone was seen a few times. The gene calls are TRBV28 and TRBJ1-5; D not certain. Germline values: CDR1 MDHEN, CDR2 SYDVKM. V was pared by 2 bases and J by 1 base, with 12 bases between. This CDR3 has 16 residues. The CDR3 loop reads CASSLGQVQSNQPQHF. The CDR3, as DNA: TGTGCCAGCAGTTTAGGTCAGGTGCAGAGCAATCAGCCCCAGCATTTT. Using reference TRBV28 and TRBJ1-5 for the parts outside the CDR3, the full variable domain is DVKVTQSSRYLVKRTGEKVFLECVQDMDHENMFWYRQDPGLGLRLIYFSYDVKMKEKGDIPEGYSVSREKKERFSLILESASTNQTSMYLCASSLGQVQSNQPQHFGDGTRLSIL.

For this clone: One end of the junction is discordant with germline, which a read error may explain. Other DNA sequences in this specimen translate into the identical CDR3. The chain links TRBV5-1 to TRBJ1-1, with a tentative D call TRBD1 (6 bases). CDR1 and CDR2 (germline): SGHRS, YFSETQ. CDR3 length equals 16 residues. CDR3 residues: CASSLTLQGQNTEAFF. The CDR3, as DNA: TGCGCCAGCAGCTTGACCCTGCAGGGGCAGAACACTGAAGCTTTCTTC.

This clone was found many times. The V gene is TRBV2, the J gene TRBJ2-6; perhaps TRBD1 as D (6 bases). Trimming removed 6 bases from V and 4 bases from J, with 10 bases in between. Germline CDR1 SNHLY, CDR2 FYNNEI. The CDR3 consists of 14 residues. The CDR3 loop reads CASRQGSGANVLTF. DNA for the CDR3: TGTGCCAGCAGACAGGGATCCGGGGCCAACGTCCTGACTTTC.

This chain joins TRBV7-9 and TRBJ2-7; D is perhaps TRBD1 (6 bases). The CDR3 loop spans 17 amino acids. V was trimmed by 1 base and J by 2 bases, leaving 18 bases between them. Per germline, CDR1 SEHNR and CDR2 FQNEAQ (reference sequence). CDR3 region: CASSLGPGNRETYEQYF. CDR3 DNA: TGTGCCAGCAGCTTAGGGCCCGGGAACAGGGAAACCTACGAGCAGTACTTC.

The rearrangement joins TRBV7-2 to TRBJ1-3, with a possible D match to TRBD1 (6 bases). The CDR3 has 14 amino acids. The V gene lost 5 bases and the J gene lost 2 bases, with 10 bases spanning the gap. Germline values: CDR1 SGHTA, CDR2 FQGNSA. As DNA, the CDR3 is TGTGCCAGCAGCACACAGGGTACTGGAAACACCATATATTTT. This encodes CASSTQGTGNTIYF.

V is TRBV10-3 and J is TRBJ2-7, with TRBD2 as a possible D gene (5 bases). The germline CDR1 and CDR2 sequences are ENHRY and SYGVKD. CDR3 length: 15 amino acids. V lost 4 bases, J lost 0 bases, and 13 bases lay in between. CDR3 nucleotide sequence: TGTGCCATCAGTGTTGGTGGGAGTGGCTCCTACGAGCAGTACTTC. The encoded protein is CAISVGGSGSYEQYF.

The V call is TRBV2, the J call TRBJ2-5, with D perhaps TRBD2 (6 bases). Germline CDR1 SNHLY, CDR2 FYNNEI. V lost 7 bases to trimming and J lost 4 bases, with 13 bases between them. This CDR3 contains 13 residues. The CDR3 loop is CASTRERGETQYF. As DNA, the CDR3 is TGTGCCAGCACCCGGGAGAGGGGAGAGACCCAGTACTTC.

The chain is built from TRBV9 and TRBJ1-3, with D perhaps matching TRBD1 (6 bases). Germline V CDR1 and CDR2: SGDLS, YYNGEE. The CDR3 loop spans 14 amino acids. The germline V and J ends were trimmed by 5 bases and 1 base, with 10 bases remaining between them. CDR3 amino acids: CASRTGLSGNTIYF. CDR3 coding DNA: TGTGCCAGCAGAACAGGGCTTTCTGGAAACACCATATATTTT.

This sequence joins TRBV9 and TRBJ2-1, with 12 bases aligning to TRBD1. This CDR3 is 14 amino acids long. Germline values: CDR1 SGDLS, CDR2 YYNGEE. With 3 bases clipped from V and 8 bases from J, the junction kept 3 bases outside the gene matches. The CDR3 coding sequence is TGTGCCAGCAGCGCAGGGACAGGGGGCGATGAGCAGTTCTTC. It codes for CASSAGTGGDEQFF. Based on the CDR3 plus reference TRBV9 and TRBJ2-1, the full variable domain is DSGVTQTPKHLITATGQRVTLRCSPRSGDLSVYWYQQSLDQGLQFLIQYYNGEERAKGNILERFSAQQFPDLHSELNLSSLELGDSALYFCASSAGTGGDEQFFGPGTRLTVL.

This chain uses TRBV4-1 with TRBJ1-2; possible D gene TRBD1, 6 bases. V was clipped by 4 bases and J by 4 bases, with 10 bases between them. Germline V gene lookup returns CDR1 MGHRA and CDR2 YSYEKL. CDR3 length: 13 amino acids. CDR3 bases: TGCGCCAGCAGCCCAGGGGATTTCTATGGCTACACCTTC. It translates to CASSPGDFYGYTF.

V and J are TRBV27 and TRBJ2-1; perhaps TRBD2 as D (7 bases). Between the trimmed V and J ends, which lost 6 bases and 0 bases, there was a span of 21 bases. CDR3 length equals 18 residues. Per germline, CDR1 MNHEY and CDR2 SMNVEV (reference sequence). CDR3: CASRKGEGGGASYNEQFF. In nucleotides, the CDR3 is TGTGCCAGCAGAAAGGGGGAAGGGGGAGGGGCCTCCTACAATGAGCAGTTCTTC.